Here is one T cell receptor beta chain with its context. This record belongs to a study of blood T cell repertoires in COVID-19. Turning to the study itself: Material from acute and convalescent COVID-19 was sourced from the United States, Italy and Spain. T cells, B-cell-depleted T cells, or PBMCs provided the cDNA or gDNA that served as material.

In the original analysis: Estimation of nucleated cell counts was performed using reference gene primer amplification. Repertoires were generated with immunoSEQ multiplex PCR, while TCRdb's copy carries only in-frame clones and drops some. For V, J and clone size, that table is used; D and trimming come from the DNA. The top ten hold 5.5% to 8% of the sample, which has about 110,000 clones, around 82% seen once. The source is a woman aged 45-65 years with acute or convalescent COVID-19. The sequencing sample was made of peripheral blood.

In DNA form, the CDR3 reads TGTGCCAGCAGCTCGCAGGGTGCGGATATCAATGAGCAGTTCTTC. It codes for CASSSQGADINEQFF. The rearrangement joins TRBV7-6 to TRBJ2-1, with D maybe TRBD1 (5 bases). The CDR3 covers 15 residues. Germline V gives CDR1 SGHVS, CDR2 FNYEAQ. The germline V and J ends were trimmed by 4 bases and 6 bases, with 16 bases remaining between them. Drawing the rest from reference TRBV7-6 and TRBJ2-1, the complete variable domain is GAGVSQSPRYKVTKRGQDVALRCDPISGHVSLYWYRQALGQGPEFLTYFNYEAQQDKSGLPNDRFSAERPEGSISTLTIQRTEQRDSAMYRCASSSQGADINEQFFGPGTRLTVL.